This TCR beta chain is drawn from a study of blood T cell repertoires in COVID-19. Background on the study: COVID-19 samples from acute and convalescent phases originated in the United States, Italy and Spain. The cDNA or gDNA used as material had been derived from T cells, B-cell-depleted T cells, or PBMCs.

From germline, CDR1 is SGHRS and CDR2 YFSETQ. V lost 0 bases and J lost 6; bases outside the gene matches: 3. The CDR3 length is 16 residues. Patients in Seattle were enrolled during active infection, then followed longitudinally. Authors' processing steps: Estimation of nucleated cell counts relied on the amplification of reference gene primers. The assay was immunoSEQ multiplex PCR, and TCRdb's table has in-frame clones only and misses some. V, J and clone size were drawn from that table, and D and trimming were deduced from the DNA. The data contain about 170,000 clones, approximately 91% of them singletons.

This receptor was taken from a man between 18 and 29 years old with COVID-19, enrolled during active disease. The sequenced sample was peripheral blood. The gene calls are TRBV5-1 and TRBJ2-2, with TRBD2 matching over 12 bases. In nucleotides, the CDR3 is TGCGCCAGCAGCTTGGGACTAGCGGGAGTTTCCGGGGAGCTGTTTTTT. It translates to CASSLGLAGVSGELFF.